The 28 T cell receptor beta chains listed next were all sequenced from one sample in a study of blood T cell repertoires in COVID-19. Clones were read by immunoSEQ multiplex PCR, and TCRdb kept only the in-frame ones, dropping some. The sample consists of about 210,000 clones, approximately 86% of them appearing once. The sequenced sample consisted of PBMCs or T cells enriched from blood (not recorded which). The receptors come from a middle-aged woman with acute COVID-19.

The V gene is TRBV3-1 (or the pseudogene TRBV3-2), the J gene TRBJ1-5; no clear D. With 1 base removed from V and 5 bases from J, the gap between germline ends came to 3 bases. The CDR3 covers 12 residues. Germline CDR1 LGHDT, CDR2 YNNKEL (reference sequence). CDR3 loop: CASSQGHQPQHF. The CDR3 coding sequence is TGTGCCAGCAGCCAAGGGCATCAGCCCCAGCATTTT.

This chain connects TRBV7-2 to TRBJ1-6; D unclear. Trimming removed 9 bases at V and 7 bases at J, with 10 bases between. Looked up from germline, CDR1 is SGHTA and CDR2 is FQGNSA. The CDR3 is 12 residues long. CDR3 protein: CASSQRNSPLHF. The DNA for the CDR3 is TGTGCCAGTAGTCAGCGGAATTCACCCCTCCACTTT.

The chain recombines TRBV19 with TRBJ2-2; TRBD1 is a possible D gene (6 bases). In germline, CDR1 is LNHDA, CDR2 SQIVND (reference sequence). V was shortened by 3 bases and J by 1 base, with 9 bases between the two germline ends. The CDR3 consists of 15 residues. The CDR3 DNA is TGTGCCAGTAGTATTGCAGGGGTGAACACCGGGGAGCTGTTTTTT. Amino acids: CASSIAGVNTGELFF.

This clone was seen once. The CDR3 nucleotides read TGTGCCAGCAGCTCCGGCAAGGGGGGGATACTAAACATTCAGTACTTC. This sequence encodes CASSSGKGGILNIQYF. The V and J genes are TRBV7-2 and TRBJ2-4; weak D call: TRBD2 (7 bases). V lost 4 bases and J lost 6, with 19 bases in between. This CDR3 is 16 amino acids long. Germline-derived CDR1 and CDR2 are SGHTA and FQGNSA.

The rearrangement joins TRBV9 to TRBJ2-1, with TRBD2 identical over 7 bases. CDR1 is SGDLS and CDR2 is YYNGEE in the germline V gene. The CDR3 has 14 amino acids. J gave up 6 bases and V 2 bases, and 5 bases lay outside the gene matches. CDR3 DNA: TGTGCCAGCAGCGTTTACGGGACTACCAATGAGCAGTTCTTC. The encoded protein is CASSVYGTTNEQFF.

This chain links TRBV2 with TRBJ1-1, with D hard to call. The CDR3 runs to 13 residues. V shed 4 bases and J shed 0 bases, with 6 bases lying between them. Germline V gives CDR1 SNHLY, CDR2 FYNNEI. The DNA of the CDR3 is TGTGCCAGCAGTGGGCTGATGAACACTGAAGCTTTCTTT. Translated, it gives CASSGLMNTEAFF.

The DNA for the CDR3 is TGTGCCAGTCCTCCGGGACAGGGGGCGGGTAACACTGAAGCTTTCTTT. It yields the protein CASPPGQGAGNTEAFF. The V gene is TRBV28, the J gene TRBJ1-1; 12 nucleotides line up with TRBD1. From germline, CDR1 is MDHEN and CDR2 SYDVKM. The J segment lost 2 bases and the V segment lost 9 bases, leaving 10 bases of the junction unmatched. The CDR3 is 16 amino acids.

This chain uses TRBV27 with TRBJ2-3; the match to TRBD2 covers 8 bases. Trimming took 6 bases from V and 2 from J; bases not matched to a gene: 7. This CDR3 spans 15 amino acids. From germline, CDR1 is MNHEY and CDR2 SMNVEV (reference sequence). Written as DNA, the CDR3 is TGTGCCAGCAGGCTAGCGGGCGGATTCACAGATACGCAGTATTTT. Its translation is CASRLAGGFTDTQYF.

The chain links TRBV27 to TRBJ1-6, with 8 bases fitting TRBD1. CDR1 MNHEY and CDR2 SMNVEV come from the germline V gene (reference sequence). J gave up 0 bases and V 3 bases, and 7 bases lay outside the gene matches. The CDR3 extends over 18 amino acids. The CDR3 DNA sequence: TGTGCCAGCAGTTTTTCCCGGGACAGGAGCTCCTATAATTCACCCCTCCACTTT. Its protein is CASSFSRDRSSYNSPLHF.

This sequence joins TRBV5-1 and TRBJ2-3; D not resolved. The ends were cut back, 7 bases at V and 1 base at J, with 13 bases in the middle. The CDR3 runs to 14 residues. Germline V CDR1 and CDR2: SGHRS, YFSETQ. The CDR3 DNA reads TGCGCCAGCCGCCTGAGTCTCGGCACAGATACGCAGTATTTT. Amino acid sequence: CASRLSLGTDTQYF. Together with reference TRBV5-1 and TRBJ2-3, the CDR3 gives the full variable domain: KAGVTQTPRYLIKTRGQQVTLSCSPISGHRSVSWYQQTPGQGLQFLFEYFSETQRNKGNFPGRFSGRQFSNSRSEMNVSTLELGDSALYLCASRLSLGTDTQYFGPGTRLTVL.

This clone was counted a single time. V usage is TRBV6-5 and J usage is TRBJ1-2; the D is unclear. Trimming removed 7 bases at V and 8 bases at J, with 17 bases between. The CDR3 has 13 amino acids. Germline-derived CDR1 and CDR2 are MNHEY and SVGAGI. The CDR3 nucleotides read TGTGCCAGCAACTCGAGATACTTGCCGGGCTACACCTTC. Encoded protein: CASNSRYLPGYTF.

This chain uses TRBV19 with TRBJ2-5; 9 positions agree with TRBD2. This CDR3 contains 18 residues. The trim removed 6 bases at V and 5 bases at J, leaving 19 bases unmatched. Germline V CDR1 and CDR2: LNHDA, SQIVND (reference sequence). CDR3 DNA: TGTGCCAGTAGCACCGCGGGGGGGATAGCGGGAGTGCAGGAGACCCAGTACTTC. The encoded protein is CASSTAGGIAGVQETQYF.

J is TRBJ1-2 and V is TRBV6-5; tentatively, D is TRBD1 (5 bases). Trimming took off 0 bases at V and 4 bases at J, with 12 bases between the two ends. The CDR3 consists of 15 residues. Germline CDR1 is MNHEY and CDR2 is SVGAGI. CDR3 region: CASSYSRRGTYGYTF. The DNA for the CDR3 is TGTGCCAGCAGTTACTCGCGTCGGGGGACCTATGGCTACACCTTC.

Only one count was recorded for this clone. The chain recombines TRBV28 with TRBJ2-3; TRBD2 is a possible D gene (5 bases). The CDR3 spans 13 residues. The V end lost 6 bases, the J end lost 1 base, and 8 bases lay between the germline ends. From germline, CDR1 is MDHEN and CDR2 SYDVKM. The CDR3 DNA sequence: TGTGCCAGCAGGAGCGGAGGCACAGATACGCAGTATTTT. It translates to CASRSGGTDTQYF.

Concerning this clone: One end of the junction varies from germline; a read error may be responsible. This sequence joins TRBV29-1 and TRBJ1-2, with TRBD1 as a possible D gene (5 bases). Germline V gives CDR1 SQVTM, CDR2 ANQGSEA. The CDR3 has 11 residues. This CDR3 reads CSVARAFSTIF. DNA of the CDR3: TGCAGCGTTGCCAGGGCGTTTTCCACAATTTTC.

CDR3 DNA: TGTGCCAGCAGCTTGGGCGGGATGGGCAATGAGCAGTTCTTC. It specifies CASSLGGMGNEQFF. The chain recombines TRBV11-2 with TRBJ2-1; D may be TRBD2 (6 bases). Between the trimmed V and J ends, which lost 3 bases and 6 bases, there was a span of 12 bases. The CDR3 is 14 residues long. Germline-derived CDR1 and CDR2 are SGHAT and FQNNGV.

The rearrangement joins TRBV18 to TRBJ2-7; TRBD2 agrees at 11 bases. The CDR3 has 14 residues. The V segment lost 3 bases and the J segment 3 bases; nucleotides outside the gene matches: 1. Germline V gene lookup returns CDR1 KGHSH and CDR2 LQKENI. The CDR3 spells CASSPTSGIYEQYF. CDR3 coding DNA: TGTGCCAGCTCACCGACTAGCGGGATCTACGAGCAGTACTTC.

V usage is TRBV28 and J usage is TRBJ2-2, with a weak D call TRBD2 (5 bases). CDR1 is MDHEN and CDR2 is SYDVKM in the germline V gene. This CDR3 is built from 15 residues. The ends were cut back, 3 bases at V and 4 bases at J, with 12 bases in the middle. The CDR3 loop is CASSFQRVSTGELFF. CDR3 nucleotides: TGTGCCAGCAGTTTTCAGAGGGTATCCACCGGGGAGCTGTTTTTT.

This clone was detected only once. The chain carries TRBV19 and TRBJ2-3; D might be TRBD2 (5 bases). In germline, CDR1 is LNHDA, CDR2 SQIVND (reference sequence). The V gene lost 5 bases and the J gene lost 6 bases, with 9 bases spanning the gap. The CDR3 is 12 amino acids. The CDR3 region has the DNA TGTGCCAGTAGTTTTACGGGGGATACGCAGTATTTT. It is translated as CASSFTGDTQYF.

The CDR3 nucleotides read TGTGCCAGAAGTTCGGCCAGGGGCAATCAGCCCCAGCATTTT. This translates into CARSSARGNQPQHF. J is TRBJ1-5 and V is TRBV5-3, with D perhaps TRBD1 (5 bases). TRBV5-3 is noted as an ORF with a role that remains uncertain. The V end was cut by 5 bases, the J end by 2 bases, with 11 bases between. CDR3 length: 14 residues.

CDR3 nucleotide sequence: TGTGCCAGCAGCCCGAGAACCTCAGGGGGCCCCGCCGGGGAGCTGTTTTTT. It is translated as CASSPRTSGGPAGELFF. The gene calls are TRBV7-3 and TRBJ2-2, with 8 bases lining up with TRBD1. CDR3 length equals 17 residues. V lost 5 bases to trimming and J lost 6 bases; unmatched junction nucleotides: 14. Looked up from germline, CDR1 is SGHTA and CDR2 is FQGTGA.

V is TRBV6-6 and J is TRBJ2-2; D uncertain. Trimming pared 7 bases from V and 6 bases from J, leaving 12 bases between. This CDR3 comprises 13 residues. The V gene's germline CDR1 is MNHNY and CDR2 SVGAGI (reference sequence). DNA for the CDR3: TGTGCCAGCACCCCGTGGCTCGCCGGGGAGCTGTTTTTT. It encodes CASTPWLAGELFF.

The CDR3 coding sequence is TGCGCCAGCAGCCAAGATCGGGGCCTAGCGGGGAAGTATTTT. Its protein product is CASSQDRGLAGKYF. This chain uses TRBV4-1 with TRBJ2-3; 9 positions agree with TRBD2. The V gene end was trimmed by 0 bases and the J gene end by 13 bases; junction bases not matched to a gene: 8. This CDR3 region has 14 residues. CDR1 and CDR2 (germline): MGHRA, YSYEKL.

The chain links TRBV5-8 to TRBJ2-7; 8 bases map to TRBD2. Looked up from germline, CDR1 is SGHTS and CDR2 is YDEGEE. The length of the CDR3 is 14 residues. Unmatched junction bases numbered 5, after V lost 4 bases and J lost 2 bases. CDR3: CASSAGTRTYEQYF. As DNA, the CDR3 is TGTGCCAGCAGCGCCGGGACTAGGACCTACGAGCAGTACTTC. Complete variable domain (other parts from reference TRBV5-8 and TRBJ2-7): EAGVTQSPTHLIKTRGQQATLRCSPISGHTSVYWYQQALGLGLQFLLWYDEGEERNRGNFPPRFSGRQFPNYSSELNVNALELEDSALYLCASSAGTRTYEQYFGPGTRLTVT.

This clone showed up just a few times. The chain uses TRBV27 and TRBJ1-1; D perhaps matches TRBD1 (5 bases). The germline V gene has CDR1 MNHEY and CDR2 SMNVEV (reference sequence). The CDR3 extends over 14 amino acids. V lost 7 bases and J lost 1, with 13 bases in between. This CDR3 reads CASIGGSANTEAFF. DNA for the CDR3: TGTGCCAGCATTGGGGGGTCGGCGAACACTGAAGCTTTCTTT.

The CDR3 DNA is TGTGCCAGCAGTTTGGGGACTAGCGCCTACTTC. This encodes CASSLGTSAYF. The chain carries TRBV12-3 or TRBV12-4 and TRBJ2-7; 10 bases agree with TRBD2. V was pared by 3 bases and J by 13 bases, with 3 bases of the junction left unmatched. The CDR3 sequence is 11 residues long.

This rearrangement joins TRBV6-1 to TRBJ2-2, with TRBD2 identical over 7 bases. Germline V gene lookup returns CDR1 MNHNS and CDR2 SASEGT. The CDR3 has 16 amino acids. V trimming: 3 bases; J trimming: 4 bases; junction bases outside the gene matches: 8. The CDR3 DNA sequence: TGTGCCAGCAGTGATTATTACGCGGGAGCCACCGGGGAGCTGTTTTTT. It translates to CASSDYYAGATGELFF.

This clone has a single count. The V call is TRBV2, the J call TRBJ1-6, with 8 bases lining up with TRBD1. The J segment lost 10 bases and the V segment lost 6 bases, leaving 8 bases of the junction unmatched. The germline V gene encodes CDR1 SNHLY and CDR2 FYNNEI. This CDR3 comprises 14 residues. Here the CDR3 reads CASSLDRGQSPLHF. DNA of the CDR3: TGTGCCAGCAGCTTAGACAGGGGCCAATCACCCCTCCACTTT. Looking up the rest from reference TRBV2 and TRBJ1-6 gives the full variable domain: EPEVTQTPSHQVTQMGQEVILRCVPISNHLYFYWYRQILGQKVEFLVSFYNNEISEKSEIFDDQFSVERPDGSNFTLKIRSTKLEDSAMYFCASSLDRGQSPLHFGNGTRLTVT.